This TCR beta chain emerged from a study of Graves' ophthalmopathy and Graves' hyperthyroidism. TCR beta CDR3 regions were amplified from RNA transcripts. First-round RT-PCR employed HTBI primers, with a second-round multiplex PCR after it. TCRdb recomputed calls from the multiplex PCR reads with MiXCR, one row per CDR3 protein. The sample lists more than 550,000 distinct CDR3 sequences, 35% to 50% occurring once. This CDR3 contains 14 residues. CDR1 and CDR2 from the germline V gene are SEHNR and FQNEAQ (reference sequence). The ends were cut back, 6 bases at V and 5 bases at J, with 17 bases in the middle. Study results and caveats: Blood samples also showed most expanded thyroid clonotypes exceeding 0.001 frequency. A model built from 13 signatures distinguished ophthalmopathy from stable hyperthyroidism with approximately 89% sensitivity and 81.08% specificity.

Diagnosis used clinical symptoms, serum thyroxine, TRAb, thyroid ultrasound and orbital computed tomography. With regard to this clonotype: Its target is not known.

The specimen was peripheral blood. The sequence came from an adult man with Graves' ophthalmopathy. The chain uses TRBV7-9 and TRBJ2-7; D may match TRBD1 or TRBD2 (6 bases each). DNA for the CDR3: TGTGCCAGCAGTTACAGGGACTCACTCGACGAGCAGTACTTC. It encodes CASSYRDSLDEQYF.